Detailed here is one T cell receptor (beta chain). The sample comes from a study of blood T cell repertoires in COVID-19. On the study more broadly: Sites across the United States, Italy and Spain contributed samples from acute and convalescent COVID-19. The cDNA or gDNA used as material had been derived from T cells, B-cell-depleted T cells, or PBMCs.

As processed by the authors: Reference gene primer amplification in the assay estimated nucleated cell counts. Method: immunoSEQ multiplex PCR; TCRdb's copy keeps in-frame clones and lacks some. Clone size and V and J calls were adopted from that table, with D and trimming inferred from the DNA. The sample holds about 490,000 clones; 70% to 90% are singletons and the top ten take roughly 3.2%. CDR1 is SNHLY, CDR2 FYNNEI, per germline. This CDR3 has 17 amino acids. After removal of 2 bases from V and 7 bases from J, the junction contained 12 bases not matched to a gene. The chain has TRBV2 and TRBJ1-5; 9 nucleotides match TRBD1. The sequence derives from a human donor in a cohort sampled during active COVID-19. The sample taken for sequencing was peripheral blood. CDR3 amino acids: CASSESPTQGARQPQHF. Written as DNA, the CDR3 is TGTGCCAGCAGTGAAAGCCCTACACAGGGGGCTAGGCAGCCCCAGCATTTT.